These 11 T cell receptor beta chains originate from one sample sequenced in a study of beta chain features in type 1 diabetes. Every bit of the isolated RNA underwent reverse transcription, so sequencing read expressed TCRB transcripts. The assay was immunoSEQ multiplex PCR, and TCRdb's table has in-frame clones only and misses some. The table lists roughly 500,000 clones, approximately 30% of them singletons. Sequences were obtained from naive CD4+ T cells from blood. The receptors originated from a man between 18 and 35 years old in good health.

This sequence joins TRBV27 and TRBJ2-3, with a possible D match to TRBD1 (6 bases). The CDR3 contains 17 residues. Trimming left V 1 base short and J 0 bases short, with 14 bases between. Germline V gene sequence: CDR1 MNHEY, CDR2 SMNVEV (reference sequence). CDR3 protein: CASSLWARGTSTDTQYF. The CDR3 coding sequence is TGTGCCAGCAGTTTATGGGCCAGGGGCACTAGCACAGATACGCAGTATTTT.

This clone was seen only a few times. V gene TRBV5-4 combines with J gene TRBJ2-3, with D maybe TRBD2 (6 bases). The CDR3 totals 16 residues. Trimming removed 3 bases from V and 2 bases from J, with 16 bases in between. Germline assignment: CDR1 SGHNT and CDR2 YYREEE (reference sequence). CDR3 loop: CASSSGLGGITDTQYF. CDR3 coding DNA: TGTGCCAGCAGCTCGGGTTTAGGCGGGATCACAGATACGCAGTATTTT.

The table lists this clone with a few counts. CDR3 amino acids: CASSLSLAGVWEQYF. CDR3 nucleotides: TGTGCCAGCAGCTTATCCCTAGCGGGAGTCTGGGAGCAGTACTTC. The chain has TRBV7-9 and TRBJ2-7; 10 positions agree with TRBD2. Trimming at V came to 2 bases and at J to 7 bases, leaving 8 bases not matched to a gene. Germline V lookup: CDR1 SEHNR, CDR2 FQNEAQ (reference sequence). This CDR3 has 15 residues.

This clone has just a few counts. V and J are TRBV7-9 and TRBJ2-1; 11 nucleotides align to TRBD1. V shed 4 bases, J shed 6 bases, and the junction held 5 bases outside the gene matches. CDR3 size: 15 residues. Germline assignment: CDR1 SEHNR and CDR2 FQNEAQ (reference sequence). The DNA for the CDR3 is TGTGCCAGCAGCTCCGGGACAGGGGGTGGCAATGAGCAGTTCTTC. The encoded protein is CASSSGTGGGNEQFF.

The chain links TRBV30 to TRBJ1-5, with 8 bases matching TRBD1. Unmatched junction bases numbered 6, after V lost 2 bases and J lost 3 bases. Germline CDR1 GTSNPN, CDR2 SVGIG (reference sequence). The CDR3 totals 15 residues. CDR3 loop: CAWSSDRGYNQPQHF. The CDR3 nucleotides are TGTGCCTGGAGTTCCGACAGGGGATACAATCAGCCCCAGCATTTT.

This clone was detected a few times. The chain carries TRBV28 and TRBJ2-4; possibly TRBD1 or TRBD2 for D (6 bases each). Germline values: CDR1 MDHEN, CDR2 SYDVKM. V lost 7 bases, J lost 0 bases, and 10 bases lay in between. The CDR3 spans 14 residues. CDR3 coding DNA: TGTGCCAGCAAGGAGGGGGTAGCCAAAAACATTCAGTACTTC. It translates to CASKEGVAKNIQYF.

V gene TRBV29-1 combines with J gene TRBJ1-1; maybe TRBD1 (5 bases). Looked up from germline, CDR1 is SQVTM and CDR2 is ANQGSEA. This CDR3 has 13 amino acids. V was shortened by 7 bases and J by 5 bases, with 17 bases between the two germline ends. In DNA form, the CDR3 reads TGCAGCGCTAACCCCGGGGCCTGGACTGAAGCTTTCTTT. It yields the protein CSANPGAWTEAFF.

This clone was counted a single time. J is TRBJ2-3 and V is TRBV7-6; 8 nucleotides align to TRBD2. Trimming took 2 bases from V and 3 from J; bases not matched to a gene: 7. This CDR3 comprises 16 residues. Germline V gives CDR1 SGHVS, CDR2 FNYEAQ. CDR3 in amino acids: CASSLKPGLVTDTQYF. The CDR3 DNA sequence: TGTGCCAGCAGCTTAAAGCCGGGACTAGTGACAGATACGCAGTATTTT.

Only a few counts were recorded for this clone. The rearrangement links TRBV19 to TRBJ2-7; 7 nucleotides agree with TRBD2. Germline CDR1 and CDR2: LNHDA and SQIVND (reference sequence). The V segment lost 6 bases and the J segment 2 bases; nucleotides outside the gene matches: 7. The CDR3 is made up of 14 amino acids. The CDR3 sequence is CASSNPSGTYEQYF. CDR3 sequence (DNA): TGTGCCAGTAGCAACCCTAGCGGCACCTACGAGCAGTACTTC.

This clone was counted between two and nine times. The genes are TRBV7-2 and TRBJ1-5; no clear D gene. Germline CDR1 and CDR2: SGHTA and FQGNSA. The CDR3 length is 13 residues. The V gene lost 1 base and the J gene lost 11 bases, with 12 bases spanning the gap. CDR3 sequence: CASSLGGSLAQHF. The CDR3 bases are TGTGCCAGCAGCTTAGGCGGGAGCCTAGCCCAGCATTTT.

The chain is built from TRBV25-1 and TRBJ1-1, with a possible D match to TRBD1 (5 bases). The CDR3 runs 13 residues. V shed 4 bases and J shed 8 bases, with 14 bases lying between them. Germline V lookup: CDR1 MGHDK, CDR2 SYGVNS. The CDR3 DNA reads TGTGCCAGCAGTGGGCGGGACTTATACGAAGCTTTCTTT. Its translation: CASSGRDLYEAFF.